These T cell receptor beta chains were read from a single sample in a study of regulatory T cells in long-lasting Graves disease. Via MiXCR, TCRdb re-called the multiplex PCR reads, giving one row per CDR3 protein. The sample lists roughly 500,000 distinct CDR3 sequences, roughly 23% occurring once. The material was peripheral blood mononuclear cells (PBMCs), obtained when the disease was refractory, from a patient treated with antithyroid drugs. These receptors were collected from a female donor with Graves disease. Each CDR3 is given with its conserved first and last residue. The D gene is left open where the match is weak. Rows may omit the clone size; those that give it use once, few, many or a size class.

d_call	v_call	j_call	clone_size	cdr3_nt	cdr3_aa
NA	TRBV7-2	TRBJ2-5	many	TGTGCCAGCAGCTTAGTCGGGGCAGTTCAAGAGACCCAGTACTTC	CASSLVGAVQETQYF
NA	TRBV20-1	TRBJ2-3	many	TGCAGTGCTGGGGGGAGCACAGATACGCAGTATTTT	CSAGGSTDTQYF
TRBD1	TRBV28	TRBJ1-2	NA	TGTGCCAGCAGCCATGACAGGGGTTCGAGCGGCTACACCTTC	CASSHDRGSSGYTF
NA	TRBV6-1	TRBJ2-7	many	TGTGCCAGCAGATTAGGGACCTCCTACGAGCAGTACTTC	CASRLGTSYEQYF
NA	TRBV6-1	TRBJ1-1	NA	TGTGCCAGCATCCACGTTTCGGAAGCTTTCTTT	CASIHVSEAFF
TRBD1	TRBV10-3	TRBJ1-5	NA	TGTGCCATCAGTCAGGAAGGGGGCTTGGGCAATCAGCCCCAGCATTTT	CAISQEGGLGNQPQHF
NA	TRBV29-1	TRBJ2-5	NA	TGCAGCGCACGCAGAGGGCGGGGTGGAGAGACCCAGTACTTC	CSARRGRGGETQYF
TRBD2	TRBV4-2	TRBJ2-3	NA	TGTGCCAGCGGGAACGGGCGGGAGAGCACAGATACGCAGTATTTT	CASGNGRESTDTQYF
NA	TRBV2	TRBJ2-5	many	TGTGCCAGCAGTGAATATGGCTCCACTGCGGAGACCCAGTACTTC	CASSEYGSTAETQYF
NA	TRBV20-1	TRBJ1-5	few	TGCAGTGCTGCCGCAGGGTGGCGGGATCAGCCCCAGCATTTT	CSAAAGWRDQPQHF
NA	TRBV29-1	TRBJ1-4	NA	TGCAGCGTTACGGACAGAGGAGGTGAAAAACTGTTTTTT	CSVTDRGGEKLFF
NA	TRBV9	TRBJ2-1	NA	TGTGCCAGCAGCGGAGTGGGGGGACGCTACAATGAGCAGTTCTTC	CASSGVGGRYNEQFF
TRBD1	TRBV19	TRBJ1-5	few	TGTGCCAGTAGAAATACAGGGGTAGGGCAGCCCCAGCATTTT	CASRNTGVGQPQHF
NA	TRBV3-2	TRBJ1-3	once	TGTGCCAGCAGCTCGACCCGGGGGACTGCAAACACCATATATTTT	CASSSTRGTANTIYF
NA	TRBV15	TRBJ1-5	many	TGTGCCACCAGCAGAGATTCCGGATTCAATCAGCCCCAGCATTTT	CATSRDSGFNQPQHF
NA	TRBV7-9	TRBJ1-2	once	TGTGCCAGCAGCTTATCCTTGCAGGACTATGGCTACACCTTC	CASSLSLQDYGYTF
TRBD2	TRBV11-2	TRBJ2-5	NA	TGTGCCAGCAGCGGGGGACTAGCGGGAGAGACCCAGTACTTC	CASSGGLAGETQYF
TRBD2	TRBV5-4	TRBJ2-7	NA	TGTGCCAGCAGCCACTTAGCGGGAGCTGACGAGCAGTACTTC	CASSHLAGADEQYF
NA	TRBV5-1	TRBJ2-7	few	TGCGCCAGCAGCTGGGGCGATCGGTCCTACGAGCAGTACTTC	CASSWGDRSYEQYF
TRBD1	TRBV28	TRBJ1-1	many	TGTGCCAGCAGTCGCCCGGGACAGGGGAACACTGAAGCTTTCTTT	CASSRPGQGNTEAFF
NA	TRBV2	TRBJ1-5	many	TGTGCCAGCAGCGTTAGCAATCAGCCCCAGCATTTT	CASSVSNQPQHF
NA	TRBV7-2	TRBJ2-2	many	TGTGCCAGCAGCATCGGGGCGAACACCGGGGAGCTGTTTTTT	CASSIGANTGELFF